The clone carrying this T cell receptor (beta chain) has just a few counts. Antigen unknown. These data originate in a study of cytomegalovirus exposure and HLA in healthy donors. About the study: Falling in the Caucasian-associated ancestry cluster were roughly 86% of around 370 genotyped donors. Study-level results: A list of 164 TCR beta chains associated with cytomegalovirus was given. CMV serostatus was the sole immune exposure data available. Later analysis identified around 15,000 TCR beta sequences associated with HLA alleles, using a false discovery rate threshold of 0.05.

Use of 60 Vbeta and 13 Jbeta primers characterized the PCR. Assay used: immunoSEQ multiplex PCR; TCRdb lists only in-frame clones, some missing. The sample includes about 150,000 clones, around 60% of them seen just once. This sequence originates from a woman between 55 and 75 years old in good health and CMV-seropositive. What was sequenced was PBMCs.

The CDR3 bases are TGTGCCAGCAGCTTCTACAGGGGGCTCGGCACCGGGGAGCTGTTTTTT. It yields the protein CASSFYRGLGTGELFF. The chain uses TRBV7-9 and TRBJ2-2; 9 bases match TRBD1. V lost 3 bases and J lost 4; bases outside the gene matches: 6. This CDR3 is built from 16 residues. CDR1 is SEHNR, CDR2 FQNEAQ, per germline (reference sequence).